Sequencing of this TCR beta chain was carried out in a study of blood T cell repertoires in COVID-19. Data came from immunoSEQ multiplex PCR; TCRdb stores just in-frame clones and leaves some out. This sample has about 370,000 clones, with over 75% found just once. Study members were between about 18 and 100 years old and lived in 25 or so US regions. Cohorts were determined from participant-reported clinical history. What the recovered Cohort 3 donors had was two negative PCRs, clearance, or symptom resolution. The CDR3 is 12 residues long. V lost 3 bases and J 3 bases, leaving 6 bases between the germline ends. CDR1 is DFQATT, CDR2 SNEGSKA, per germline (reference sequence).

The sequence came from a man younger than 35 who had recovered from COVID-19. The chain carries TRBV20-1 and TRBJ1-5; D unresolved. Specimen: PBMCs or T cells enriched from blood (not recorded which). CDR3 in amino acids: CSASRYNQPQHF. The DNA for the CDR3 is TGCAGTGCTAGTCGCTACAATCAGCCCCAGCATTTT.